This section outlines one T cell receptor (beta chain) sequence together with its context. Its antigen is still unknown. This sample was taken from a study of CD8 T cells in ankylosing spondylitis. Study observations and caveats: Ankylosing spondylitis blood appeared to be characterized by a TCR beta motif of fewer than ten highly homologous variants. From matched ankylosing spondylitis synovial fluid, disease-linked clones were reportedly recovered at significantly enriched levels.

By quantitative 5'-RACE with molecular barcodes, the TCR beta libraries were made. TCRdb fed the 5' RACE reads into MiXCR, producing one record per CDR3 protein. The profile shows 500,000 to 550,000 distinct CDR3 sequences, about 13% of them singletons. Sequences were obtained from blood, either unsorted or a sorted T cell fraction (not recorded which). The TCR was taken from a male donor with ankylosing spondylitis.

The chain's CDR3 is CASSQSGGGLGYNEQFF. The CDR3 DNA follows: TGTGCCAGCAGCCAAAGTGGGGGAGGACTGGGTTACAATGAGCAGTTCTTC. The rearrangement uses TRBV3-1 and TRBJ2-1; possible D gene TRBD2, 6 bases. The CDR3 is made up of 17 amino acids. Trimming pared 2 bases from V and 4 bases from J, leaving 18 bases between. Germline loops: CDR1 LGHDT, CDR2 YNNKEL (reference sequence).